These T cell receptor beta chains were read from a single sample in a study of blood T cell repertoires in COVID-19. Assay: immunoSEQ multiplex PCR; the TCRdb copy retains only in-frame clones and omits some. The sample has roughly 360,000 clones, more than 65% seen once. Sample: peripheral blood. The receptors shown here come from a human donor with acute or convalescent COVID-19. The donor label of this sample is uncertain. Each CDR3 is given with its conserved first and last residue. A D gene is named only where the DNA matches it firmly. A row's size may be missing; if present it is once, few, many or a size class.

>TRBJ1-2|NA|TRBV6-1|NA
TGTGCCAGCAGTGAAACAGGGAACTATGGCTACACCTTC
CASSETGNYGYTF
>TRBJ2-7|NA|TRBV27|NA
TGTGCCAGCAGACAAAATCAGGGTAACGAGCAGTACTTC
CASRQNQGNEQYF
>TRBJ1-1|NA|TRBV13|few
TGTGCCAGCAGCTTTTTCGTATCGGGTCAAATATCCTCTGAAGCTTTCTTT
CASSFFVSGQISSEAFF
>TRBJ1-1|NA|TRBV6-2/TRBV6-3|NA
TGTGCCAGCAGTTCCAGAACTAGGGAGGTTACTTCGAACACTGAAGCTTTCTTT
CASSSRTREVTSNTEAFF
>TRBJ1-1|TRBD1|TRBV5-4|NA
TGTGCCAGCAGCTGGGGGACAGGGACAGCTTTCTTT
CASSWGTGTAFF
>TRBJ1-5|NA|TRBV2|NA
TGTGCCAGCAGACAGACAGGCACGGGCAATCAGCCCCAGCATTTT
CASRQTGTGNQPQHF
>TRBJ1-5|NA|TRBV18|NA
TGTGCCAGCTCACCAGAAACAGGTTTGGGGATTCAGCCCCAGCATTTT
CASSPETGLGIQPQHF
>TRBJ1-6|NA|TRBV15|NA
TGTGCCACCAGCGACCAGGGTAATTCACCCCTCCACTTT
CATSDQGNSPLHF
>TRBJ2-7|TRBD2|TRBV2|NA
TGTGCCAGCAGCTTATGGACTAGCGGATCCTACGAGCAGTACTTC
CASSLWTSGSYEQYF
>TRBJ2-2|NA|TRBV23-1|NA
TGCGCCAGCAGTCCTATGGGGCAGGGGTGGGCCTTGAACACCGGGGAGCTGTTTTTT
CASSPMGQGWALNTGELFF
>TRBJ1-5|TRBD1|TRBV19|NA
TGTGCCAGTAGCCCTCTCGACAGGGATTTTCGTCAGCCCCAGCATTTT
CASSPLDRDFRQPQHF
>TRBJ1-6|NA|TRBV25-1|NA
TGTGCCAGCAGTGAGGCAGGGCGTCGCAATTCACCCCTCCACTTT
CASSEAGRRNSPLHF
>TRBJ2-7|TRBD1|TRBV28|NA
TGTGCCAGCGTCGGACAGGGTCCGACTTACGAGCAGTACTTC
CASVGQGPTYEQYF
>TRBJ1-2|TRBD1|TRBV4-2|once
TGTGCCAGCAGCCAAGAGGGACAGTTTAACTATGGCTACACCTTC
CASSQEGQFNYGYTF
>TRBJ1-2|TRBD1|TRBV28|NA
TGTGCCAGCAGCTATTCAGACAGGGGTTTAAATGGCTACACCTTC
CASSYSDRGLNGYTF
>TRBJ1-4|NA|TRBV13|NA
TGTGCCAGCAGCTCGAGGACAGACCGGCTGGAAAAACTGTTTTTT
CASSSRTDRLEKLFF
>TRBJ1-1|NA|TRBV5-5|few
TGTGCCAGCAGGGGGAGGGCGGCTCTGAACACTGAAGCTTTCTTT
CASRGRAALNTEAFF
>TRBJ2-1|NA|TRBV10-2|NA
TGCGCCAGCAGTAGAACTAGTCCCCCTTACAATGAGCAGTTCTTC
CASSRTSPPYNEQFF
>TRBJ2-1|NA|TRBV10-3|NA
TGTGCCATCAGTGCCACTAATGAGCAGTTCTTC
CAISATNEQFF
>TRBJ1-1|TRBD1|TRBV6-5|NA
TGTGCCAGCAGTTACTCGAGCAGGGGGACGACTGAAGCTTTCTTT
CASSYSSRGTTEAFF
>TRBJ2-6|NA|TRBV5-1|once
TGCGCCAGCAGCTCCCAGACTGGGGCCAACGTCCTGACTTTC
CASSSQTGANVLTF
>TRBJ1-5|NA|TRBV6-1|many
TGTGCCAGCAGTGAAGTCGGTAATCAGCCCCAGCATTTT
CASSEVGNQPQHF
>TRBJ2-4|NA|TRBV30|few
TGTGCCTGGAGTCTTACTAGCAACATTCAGTACTTC
CAWSLTSNIQYF
>TRBJ1-4|NA|TRBV18|NA
TGTGCCAGCTCACCAAGAAACAGAGATAATGAAAAACTGTTTTTT
CASSPRNRDNEKLFF
>TRBJ1-3|NA|TRBV5-1|NA
TGCGCCAGCAGCAACAGGGACTCTGGAAACACCATATATTTT
CASSNRDSGNTIYF
>TRBJ2-7|NA|TRBV9|NA
TGTGCCAGCATCACCGACAGGGAGGTATTTTGGTCCTACGAGCAGTACTTC
CASITDREVFWSYEQYF
>TRBJ2-6|TRBD1|TRBV7-9|NA
TGTGCCAGCAGTTTCGGGACAGGGGGCACTGGGGCCAACGTCCTGACTTTC
CASSFGTGGTGANVLTF
>TRBJ2-3|NA|TRBV7-9|NA
TGTGCCAGCAGCTCCAAAGGGGGCGGGACCAACACAGATACGCAGTATTTT
CASSSKGGGTNTDTQYF
>TRBJ1-2|TRBD1|TRBV19|NA
TGTGCCAGTAGTATAGATCGGCAGGGGGCATCTGGCTACACCTTC
CASSIDRQGASGYTF
>TRBJ1-2|TRBD1|TRBV19|NA
TGTGCCACTGGGACAGGGCGCCTCTCTAACTATGGCTACACCTTC
CATGTGRLSNYGYTF
>TRBJ1-4|TRBD1|TRBV6-4|NA
TGTGCCAGCAGTGCGGACAGGGGAGAAAAACTGTTTTTT
CASSADRGEKLFF
>TRBJ1-6|NA|TRBV4-1|NA
TGCGCCAGCAGCCAACGGGGGGGTACACCCCTCCACTTT
CASSQRGGTPLHF
>TRBJ1-2|NA|TRBV6-5|NA
TGTGCCAGCAGTTATTCCGCGAGGGGGAACTATGGCTACACCTTC
CASSYSARGNYGYTF
>TRBJ2-3|TRBD2|TRBV2|NA
TGTGCCAGCAGTGGAGTACTAGCGGGCACAGATACGCAGTATTTT
CASSGVLAGTDTQYF
>TRBJ2-7|NA|TRBV5-1|NA
TGCGCCAGCAGCGGTACTTTCGGGGTCGGGTCCTACGAGCAGTACTTC
CASSGTFGVGSYEQYF
>TRBJ2-1|TRBD2|TRBV19|NA
TGTGCCAGCCAAGCGGGGGGAGGGGGCAATGAGCAGTTCTTC
CASQAGGGGNEQFF
>TRBJ2-3|NA|TRBV5-1|NA
TGCGCCAGCAGCTTCCAGTCTCTTCTCACAGATACGCAGTATTTT
CASSFQSLLTDTQYF
>TRBJ2-5|NA|TRBV28|NA
TGTGCCAGCAGCCGAGGACAGAAGATCCAAGAGACCCAGTACTTC
CASSRGQKIQETQYF
>TRBJ1-5|NA|TRBV2|NA
TGTGCCAGCAGCGCGGAGCGGGACAGCAATCAGCCCCAGCATTTT
CASSAERDSNQPQHF
>TRBJ2-3|TRBD2|TRBV4-1|NA
TGCGCCAGCAGCCAAGGAAGCGGGAGTTCCCGTGATACGCAGTATTTT
CASSQGSGSSRDTQYF
>TRBJ1-1|NA|TRBV5-5|NA
TGTGCCAGCAGCCCCGGGGTGGGGAGAGCTTTCTTT
CASSPGVGRAFF
>TRBJ2-7|TRBD1|TRBV5-1|NA
TGCGCCAGCAGCTTGGAGGCTGGACAGGGGCTCAACGAGCAGTACTTC
CASSLEAGQGLNEQYF
>TRBJ2-7|NA|TRBV10-1|NA
TGCGCCAGCAGCCCCGGGGGTATTTCCTACGAGCAGTACTTC
CASSPGGISYEQYF
>TRBJ2-7|NA|TRBV5-1|NA
TGCGCCAGCAGCTTGGATCCGGTATCCTACGAGCAGTACTTC
CASSLDPVSYEQYF
>TRBJ1-6|NA|TRBV11-2|NA
TGTGCCAGCACCCTAACTAGCTCCTATAATTCACCCCTCCACTTT
CASTLTSSYNSPLHF
>TRBJ2-4|TRBD1|TRBV5-1|once
TGCGCCAGCAGCCCCGGACAGGGGGCCACCAAAAACATTCAGTACTTC
CASSPGQGATKNIQYF
>TRBJ1-1|TRBD1|TRBV6-6|once
TGTGCCAGCAGTTCAGGGGGCGTGAGGTCCACTGAAGCTTTCTTT
CASSSGGVRSTEAFF
>TRBJ1-1|TRBD1|TRBV5-1|NA
TGCGCCAGCAGCTTGACTCAACAGGGGTCCACTGAAGCTTTCTTT
CASSLTQQGSTEAFF